The 7 T cell receptor beta chains below come from one sample, sequenced in a study of neoadjuvant anti-PD-1 for oral cavity cancer (dated by TCRdb to the early 2020s). What the time point label conveys for this sample: after neoadjuvant nivolumab, at surgical resection. Receptor amplification or capture employed the immunoSEQ multiplex PCR assay. TCRdb holds this immuneACCESS table with in-frame rearrangements only. Some clones are missing; in checked studies, unresolved V genes explain under half, and the rest has no known cause. The sample has some 6,200 clones on record, roughly 58% of them singletons. The ten largest clones add up to 6% to 8% of the sample. The sample here was tumor tissue, taken after nivolumab (anti-PD-1) treatment. The source of these receptors is a person aged 35-79 years with oral cavity squamous cell carcinoma.

The CDR3 protein is CASSLEGSGNQPQHF. Written as DNA, the CDR3 is TGTGCCAGCAGTTTAGAAGGGAGCGGGAATCAGCCCCAGCATTTT. This chain joins TRBV28 and TRBJ1-5; D remains unclear. Germline V gives CDR1 MDHEN, CDR2 SYDVKM. Trimming stripped 2 bases from V and 4 bases from J, with 12 bases between. CDR3 length: 15 residues.

This chain links TRBV6-1 with TRBJ2-2; possibly TRBD2 for D (7 bases). This CDR3 comprises 15 residues. In germline, CDR1 is MNHNS, CDR2 SASEGT. Between the trimmed V and J ends, which lost 7 bases and 7 bases, there was a span of 19 bases. CDR3 region: CASILGGGASGELFF. The CDR3 coding sequence is TGTGCCAGCATCCTGGGAGGGGGGGCGAGCGGGGAGCTGTTTTTT.

V gene TRBV5-5 combines with J gene TRBJ1-2; 11 nucleotides line up with TRBD1. Trimming removed 5 bases from V and 3 bases from J; junction bases left unmatched: 6. Germline assignment: CDR1 SGHKS and CDR2 YYEKEE (reference sequence). The CDR3 spans 15 residues. CDR3 nucleotide sequence: TGTGCCAGCAGTTCTGGGACAGGGGGGGACTATGGCTACACCTTC. Residues: CASSSGTGGDYGYTF.

This chain connects TRBV6-5 to TRBJ2-5; TRBD2 matches at 8 bases. The CDR3 sequence is 15 residues long. Germline trimming cut 7 bases from V and 5 bases from J; bases unmatched to any gene: 12. Germline V gene lookup returns CDR1 MNHEY and CDR2 SVGAGI. The CDR3 loop reads CASTSPRAGAETQYF. Here the CDR3 DNA reads TGTGCCAGCACCTCCCCCCGAGCGGGGGCCGAGACCCAGTACTTC.

This clone showed up just a few times. The chain has TRBV11-2 and TRBJ2-5; D is undetermined. The V gene's germline CDR1 is SGHAT and CDR2 FQNNGV. The V gene lost 1 base and the J gene lost 5 bases, with 14 bases spanning the gap. The CDR3 extends over 15 amino acids. CDR3 loop: CASSLGPTPKETQYF. In DNA form, the CDR3 reads TGTGCCAGCAGCTTAGGCCCCACCCCGAAGGAGACCCAGTACTTC. Complete variable domain (other parts from reference TRBV11-2 and TRBJ2-5): EAGVAQSPRYKIIEKRQSVAFWCNPISGHATLYWYQQILGQGPKLLIQFQNNGVVDDSQLPKDRFSAERLKGVDSTLKIQPAKLEDSAVYLCASSLGPTPKETQYFGPGTRLLVL.

V gene TRBV7-6 combines with J gene TRBJ2-5, with D maybe TRBD2 (6 bases). Looked up from germline, CDR1 is SGHVS and CDR2 is FNYEAQ. This CDR3 has 13 residues. V was trimmed by 5 bases and J by 5 bases, leaving 12 bases between them. Here the CDR3 reads CASSPRERETQYF. The CDR3 region has the DNA TGTGCCAGCAGCCCCCGGGAGCGGGAGACCCAGTACTTC. Looking up the rest from reference TRBV7-6 and TRBJ2-5 gives the full variable domain: GAGVSQSPRYKVTKRGQDVALRCDPISGHVSLYWYRQALGQGPEFLTYFNYEAQQDKSGLPNDRFSAERPEGSISTLTIQRTEQRDSAMYRCASSPRERETQYFGPGTRLLVL.

This clone was found a few times. The rearrangement joins TRBV11-1 to TRBJ2-3, with D hard to call. CDR3 size: 12 residues. CDR1 and CDR2 from the germline V gene are SGHAT and FQDESV (reference sequence). The germline V and J ends were trimmed by 3 bases and 3 bases, with 4 bases remaining between them. The CDR3 region has the DNA TGTGCCAGCAGCTTCCGGACAGATACGCAGTATTTT. Its protein is CASSFRTDTQYF.